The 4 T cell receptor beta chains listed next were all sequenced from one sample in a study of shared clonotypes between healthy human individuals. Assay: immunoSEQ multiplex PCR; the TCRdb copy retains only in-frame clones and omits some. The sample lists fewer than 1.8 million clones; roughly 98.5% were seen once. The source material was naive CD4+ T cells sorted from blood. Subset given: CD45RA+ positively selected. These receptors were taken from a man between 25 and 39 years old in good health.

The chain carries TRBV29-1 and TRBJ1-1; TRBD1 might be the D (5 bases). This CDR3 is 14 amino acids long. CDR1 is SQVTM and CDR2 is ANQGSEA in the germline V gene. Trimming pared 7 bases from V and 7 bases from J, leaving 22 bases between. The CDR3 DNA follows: TGCAGCGCCACCTCAGAGGGAGGGGTCCGTGAAGCTTTCTTT. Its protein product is CSATSEGGVREAFF.

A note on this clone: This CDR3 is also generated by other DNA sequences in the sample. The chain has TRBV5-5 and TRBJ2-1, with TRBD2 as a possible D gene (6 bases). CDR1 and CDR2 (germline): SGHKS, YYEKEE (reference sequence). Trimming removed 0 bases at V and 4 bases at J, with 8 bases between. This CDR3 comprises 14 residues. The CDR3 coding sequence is TGTGCCAGCAGCTTGGCTAGCGATTACAATGAGCAGTTCTTC. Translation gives CASSLASDYNEQFF.

The CDR3: CASTSGGGTNEQFF. CDR3 nucleotides: TGCGCCAGCACCTCTGGCGGGGGGACCAATGAGCAGTTCTTC. V usage is TRBV5-1 and J usage is TRBJ2-1; 8 nucleotides align to TRBD2. Losses at the gene ends were 6 bases for V and 6 bases for J; bases not matched to a gene: 8. Looked up from germline, CDR1 is SGHRS and CDR2 is YFSETQ. The length of the CDR3 is 14 residues.

The CDR3 protein is CASSWGTDTQYF. The CDR3 DNA sequence: TGTGCCAGCAGCTGGGGTACAGATACGCAGTATTTT. The V gene is TRBV13, the J gene TRBJ2-3; no firm D call. V was clipped by 4 bases and J by 3 bases, with 5 bases between them. Germline V gene data show CDR1 as PRHDT and CDR2 as FYEKMQ (reference sequence). The CDR3 is 12 amino acids.